The 22 T cell receptor beta chains listed next were all sequenced from one sample in a study of CD8 T cells in ankylosing spondylitis. TCRdb called the 5' RACE reads again in MiXCR, with one record for every CDR3 protein. Of roughly 100,000 distinct CDR3 sequences detected, 8% to 10% appear once; the ten largest clones hold roughly 9.9%. Sequencing used blood, either unsorted or a sorted T cell fraction (not recorded which). The receptors shown here come from a male donor with ankylosing spondylitis or in good health (not recorded which).

This clonotype was observed many times. The chain uses TRBV5-1 and TRBJ1-1, with a tentative D call TRBD1 (6 bases). Germline-derived CDR1 and CDR2 are SGHRS and YFSETQ. The CDR3 consists of 15 residues. Trimming cost V 0 bases and J 5 bases, with 14 bases left between them. This CDR3 is CASSLVRGPGTEAFF. The CDR3 nucleotides read TGCGCCAGCAGCTTGGTTCGGGGGCCGGGGACTGAAGCTTTCTTT.

This clonotype appeared many times. The gene calls are TRBV3-1 and TRBJ2-3, with D hard to call. CDR3 length equals 13 residues. Germline V CDR1 and CDR2: LGHDT, YNNKEL (reference sequence). Trimming pared 1 base from V and 6 bases from J, leaving 8 bases between. The CDR3 nucleotides are TGTGCCAGCAGCCAAGGAAGGCGGGATACGCAGTATTTT. Its translation: CASSQGRRDTQYF.

This clonotype came up many times. The rearrangement joins TRBV12-3 or TRBV12-4 to TRBJ1-3; 7 bases map to TRBD1. Trimming at V came to 2 bases and at J to 0 bases, leaving 16 bases not matched to a gene. This CDR3 has 20 residues. CDR3 nucleotide sequence: TGTGCCAGCAGTTTAAATATGGGACAGCCAAACGACTTCTCTGGAAACACCATATATTTT. Its protein product is CASSLNMGQPNDFSGNTIYF.

This clonotype was seen at least ten times. The V gene is TRBV20-1, the J gene TRBJ1-2, with 10 bases lining up with TRBD1. Trimming cost V 6 bases and J 7 bases; bases outside gene matches: 11. Germline V gene data show CDR1 as DFQATT and CDR2 as SNEGSKA (reference sequence). The CDR3 loop spans 14 amino acids. CDR3 DNA sequence: TGCAGTGCCAGGGACAGGGGCCCGGGGGGTGGCTACACCTTC. Translating it yields CSARDRGPGGGYTF.

This chain links TRBV9 with TRBJ2-6; the D gene could be TRBD1 or TRBD2 (6 bases each). The CDR3 length is 20 residues. Between the trimmed V and J ends, which lost 3 bases and 0 bases, there was a span of 22 bases. Germline values: CDR1 SGDLS, CDR2 YYNGEE. CDR3 sequence (DNA): TGTGCCAGCAGCGAAGACCCAGGAGGGACACCTAACTCTGGGGCCAACGTCCTGACTTTC. Its translation is CASSEDPGGTPNSGANVLTF.

This clonotype occurred many times. The rearrangement uses TRBV4-3 and TRBJ2-7; D ambiguous. CDR3 length: 13 residues. CDR1 is LGHNA and CDR2 is YSLEER in the germline V gene. Trimming removed 1 base at V and 4 bases at J, with 8 bases between. CDR3 sequence (DNA): TGCGCCAGCAGCCAAGCTGACAATTACGAGCAGTACTTC. Translating it yields CASSQADNYEQYF.

This clonotype came up a few times. This rearrangement joins TRBV12-3 or TRBV12-4 to TRBJ1-3; D remains ambiguous. The CDR3 covers 14 residues. The V end lost 4 bases, the J end lost 2 bases, and 9 bases lay between the germline ends. The CDR3 region has the DNA TGTGCCAGCAGTTGGTCGGTCGCTGGAAACACCATATATTTT. Translating gives CASSWSVAGNTIYF.

This clonotype was counted at least ten times. The CDR3 reads CASSGQGYSNQPQHF. In DNA form, the CDR3 reads TGTGCCAGCTCAGGACAGGGGTATAGCAATCAGCCCCAGCATTTT. The chain joins TRBV18 to TRBJ1-5; 9 bases agree with TRBD1. CDR3 length: 15 amino acids. CDR1 and CDR2 (germline): KGHSH, LQKENI. Trimming removed 5 bases from V and 0 bases from J; junction bases left unmatched: 2.

This clonotype came up many times. This chain links TRBV4-3 with TRBJ1-2, with D unresolved. The CDR3 spans 14 residues. Deletions cut 1 base from V and 1 base from J, with 7 bases between. Germline assignment: CDR1 LGHNA and CDR2 YSLEER. Here the CDR3 DNA reads TGCGCCAGCAGCCAAGGTGTAGTTAACTATGGCTACACCTTC. Translating gives CASSQGVVNYGYTF.

This clonotype was detected ten times or more. V usage is TRBV20-1 and J usage is TRBJ1-5; tentative D call: TRBD1 (6 bases). Trimming stripped 6 bases from V and 0 bases from J, with 12 bases between. The V gene's germline CDR1 is DFQATT and CDR2 SNEGSKA (reference sequence). The CDR3 extends over 14 amino acids. In DNA, the CDR3 is TGCAGTGCCAGGGGTGGTTTTAGCAATCAGCCCCAGCATTTT. Translation gives CSARGGFSNQPQHF.

This clonotype came up many times. This rearrangement joins TRBV7-3 to TRBJ2-3, with TRBD2 matching over 9 bases. Looked up from germline, CDR1 is SGHTA and CDR2 is FQGTGA. This CDR3 contains 15 residues. The ends lost 8 bases at V and 2 bases at J; junction bases unmatched: 8. CDR3 sequence (DNA): TGTGCCAGCGGCGCCGGGACTAGCACCACAGATACGCAGTATTTT. It yields the protein CASGAGTSTTDTQYF.

There are many counts of this clonotype. This sequence joins TRBV2 and TRBJ1-6; no clear D gene. Trimming removed 5 bases from V and 9 bases from J, with 17 bases in between. This CDR3 comprises 15 residues. Germline lookup yields CDR1 SNHLY and CDR2 FYNNEI. The CDR3 reads CASSLGRSSGSPLHF. CDR3 nucleotide sequence: TGTGCCAGCAGTCTGGGTAGGTCATCTGGTTCACCCCTCCACTTT.

This clonotype has at least ten counts. The chain recombines TRBV3-1 with TRBJ2-4; TRBD1 is a possible D gene (6 bases). Germline V gives CDR1 LGHDT, CDR2 YNNKEL (reference sequence). This CDR3 is 11 amino acids long. V shed 1 base and J shed 16 bases, with 11 bases lying between them. The CDR3 bases are TGTGCCAGCAGCCAAGGAACAGGGCAATACTTC. Its protein product is CASSQGTGQYF.

This clonotype was seen ten or more times. The CDR3 is CASSSEGPNTGELFF. The CDR3 DNA sequence: TGCGCCAGCAGCTCAGAGGGACCGAACACCGGGGAGCTGTTTTTT. The rearrangement joins TRBV5-1 to TRBJ2-2; possibly TRBD1 or TRBD2 for D (5 bases each). Germline V gene sequence: CDR1 SGHRS, CDR2 YFSETQ. This CDR3 comprises 15 residues. V shed 3 bases and J shed 0 bases, with 9 bases lying between them.

This clonotype was counted ten times or more. V usage is TRBV5-1 and J usage is TRBJ1-3; perhaps TRBD1 as D (6 bases). The V end was cut by 5 bases, the J end by 4 bases, with 13 bases between. There are 14 residues in the CDR3. In germline, CDR1 is SGHRS, CDR2 YFSETQ. As DNA, the CDR3 is TGCGCCAGCAGAATACAGGGAACCGGAAACACCATATATTTT. Amino acids: CASRIQGTGNTIYF.

This clonotype was seen repeatedly, ten times or more. The chain has TRBV5-1 and TRBJ1-1, with D possibly matching TRBD1 (5 bases). This CDR3 spans 13 amino acids. Germline CDR1 SGHRS, CDR2 YFSETQ. Trimming shortened V by 3 bases and J by 6 bases, and 12 bases separated the two germline ends. The DNA of the CDR3 is TGCGCCAGCAGCTCCGGAATGGGGCCTGAAGCTTTCTTT. Its protein product is CASSSGMGPEAFF.

This clonotype was recorded a few times. The gene calls are TRBV5-1 and TRBJ2-2; D not certain. This CDR3 contains 14 residues. With 4 bases removed from V and 1 base from J, the gap between germline ends came to 8 bases. CDR1 is SGHRS and CDR2 is YFSETQ in the germline V gene. This CDR3 reads CASSPAKNTGELFF. CDR3 nucleotides: TGCGCCAGCAGCCCAGCGAAGAACACCGGGGAGCTGTTTTTT.

This clonotype showed up many times. The V and J genes are TRBV4-3 and TRBJ2-7; D is possibly TRBD2 (6 bases). Germline values: CDR1 LGHNA, CDR2 YSLEER. V lost 2 bases and J lost 1, with 12 bases in between. The CDR3 is 15 residues long. As DNA, the CDR3 is TGCGCCAGCAGCCAAAACACCGGGACTTCCTACGAGCAGTACTTC. Its protein is CASSQNTGTSYEQYF.

On this clonotype itself: This may be a read error, as it is one base from a much larger clone. V is TRBV12-5 and J is TRBJ2-7; TRBD1 aligns across 8 bases. Germline values: CDR1 LGHNT, CDR2 FRNRAP. Trimming at V came to 5 bases and at J to 3 bases, leaving 9 bases not matched to a gene. The CDR3 spans 15 residues. The CDR3 is CASGPTQGGNYEQYF. The DNA for the CDR3 is TGTGCTAGTGGTCCAACACAGGGGGGCAACTACGAGCAGTACTTC.

There are many counts of this clonotype. The chain uses TRBV12-3 or TRBV12-4 and TRBJ1-2; 9 nucleotides agree with TRBD1. V lost 6 bases and J lost 1; bases outside the gene matches: 6. The CDR3 runs 15 residues. This chain's CDR3 is CASSRDREINYGYTF. CDR3 in DNA: TGTGCCAGCAGCCGGGACAGGGAAATTAACTATGGCTACACCTTC.

In this sample, this clonotype turned up many times. This rearrangement joins TRBV6-2 or TRBV6-3 to TRBJ2-1; 7 nucleotides match TRBD1. The CDR3 runs to 19 residues. Germline V CDR1 and CDR2: MNHEY, SVGEGT. V trimming: 6 bases; J trimming: 2 bases; junction bases outside the gene matches: 19. The CDR3 DNA is TGTGCCAGCAGCCCAACAGGGGACAGAGCCCCTATCACCTACAATGAGCAGTTCTTC. It codes for CASSPTGDRAPITYNEQFF.

The sample holds many counts of this clonotype. The genes are TRBV6-5 and TRBJ1-6; maybe TRBD1 (5 bases). The length of the CDR3 is 17 residues. CDR1 is MNHEY, CDR2 SVGAGI, per germline. Trimming pared 0 bases from V and 8 bases from J, leaving 17 bases between. The CDR3 bases are TGTGCCAGCAGTTACTCGAGGGCAGGGCGAGCGGATTCACCCCTCCACTTT. It encodes CASSYSRAGRADSPLHF.